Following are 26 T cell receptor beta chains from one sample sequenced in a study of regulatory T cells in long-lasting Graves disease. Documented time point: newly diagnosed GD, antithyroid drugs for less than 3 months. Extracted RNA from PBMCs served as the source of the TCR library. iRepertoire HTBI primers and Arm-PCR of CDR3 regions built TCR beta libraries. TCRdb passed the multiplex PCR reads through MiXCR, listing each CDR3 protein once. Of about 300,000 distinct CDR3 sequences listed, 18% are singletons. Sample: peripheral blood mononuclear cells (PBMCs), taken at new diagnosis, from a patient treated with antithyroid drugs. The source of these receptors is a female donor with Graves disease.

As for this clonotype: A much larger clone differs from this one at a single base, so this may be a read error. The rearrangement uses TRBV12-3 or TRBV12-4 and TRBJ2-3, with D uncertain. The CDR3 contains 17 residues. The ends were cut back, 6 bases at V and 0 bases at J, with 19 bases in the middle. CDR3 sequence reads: CASSSLNGAPSTDTQYF. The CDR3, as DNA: TGTGCCAGCAGCTCCCTTAACGGAGCACCCAGCACAGATACGCAGTATTTT.

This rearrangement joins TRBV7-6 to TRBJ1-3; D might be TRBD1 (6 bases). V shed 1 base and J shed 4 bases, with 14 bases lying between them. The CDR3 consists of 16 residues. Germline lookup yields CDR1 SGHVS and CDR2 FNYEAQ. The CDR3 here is CASSLDAGAKGNTIYF. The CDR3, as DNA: TGTGCCAGCAGCTTAGACGCGGGGGCAAAGGGAAACACCATATATTTT. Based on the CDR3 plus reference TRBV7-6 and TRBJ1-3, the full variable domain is GAGVSQSPRYKVTKRGQDVALRCDPISGHVSLYWYRQALGQGPEFLTYFNYEAQQDKSGLPNDRFSAERPEGSISTLTIQRTEQRDSAMYRCASSLDAGAKGNTIYFGEGSWLTVV.

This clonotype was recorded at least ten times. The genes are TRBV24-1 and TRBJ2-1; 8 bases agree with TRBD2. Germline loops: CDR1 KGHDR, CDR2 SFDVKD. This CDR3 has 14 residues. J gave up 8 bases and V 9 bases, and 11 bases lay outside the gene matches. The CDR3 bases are TGTGCCACCGCCCGGGCGGGAGGTGGGGATGAGCAGTTCTTC. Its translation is CATARAGGGDEQFF.

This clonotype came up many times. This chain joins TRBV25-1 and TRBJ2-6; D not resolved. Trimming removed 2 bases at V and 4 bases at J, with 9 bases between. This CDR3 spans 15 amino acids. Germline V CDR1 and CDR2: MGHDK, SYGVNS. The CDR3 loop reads CASSEPRRGANVLTF. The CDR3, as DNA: TGTGCCAGCAGTGAACCTCGGCGCGGGGCCAACGTCCTGACTTTC.

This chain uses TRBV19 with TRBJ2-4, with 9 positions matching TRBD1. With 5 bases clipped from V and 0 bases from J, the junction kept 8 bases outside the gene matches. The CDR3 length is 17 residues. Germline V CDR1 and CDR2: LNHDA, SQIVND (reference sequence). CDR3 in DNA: TGTGCCAGTAGTGCGGACAGGGGATCCCTAGCCAAAAACATTCAGTACTTC. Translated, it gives CASSADRGSLAKNIQYF.

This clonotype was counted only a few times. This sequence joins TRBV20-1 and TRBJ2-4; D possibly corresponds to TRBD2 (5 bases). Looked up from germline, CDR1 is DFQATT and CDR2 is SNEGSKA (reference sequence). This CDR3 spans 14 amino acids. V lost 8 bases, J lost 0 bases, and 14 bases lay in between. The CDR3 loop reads CSTRGRLAKNIQYF. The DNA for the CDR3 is TGCAGTACTCGGGGTCGTCTAGCCAAAAACATTCAGTACTTC.

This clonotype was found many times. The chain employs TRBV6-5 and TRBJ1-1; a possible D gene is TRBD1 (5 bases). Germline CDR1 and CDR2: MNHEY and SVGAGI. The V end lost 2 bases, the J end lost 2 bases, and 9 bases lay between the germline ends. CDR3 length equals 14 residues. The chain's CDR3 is CASSYRGKNTEAFF. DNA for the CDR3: TGTGCCAGCAGTTACCGGGGGAAAAACACTGAAGCTTTCTTT.

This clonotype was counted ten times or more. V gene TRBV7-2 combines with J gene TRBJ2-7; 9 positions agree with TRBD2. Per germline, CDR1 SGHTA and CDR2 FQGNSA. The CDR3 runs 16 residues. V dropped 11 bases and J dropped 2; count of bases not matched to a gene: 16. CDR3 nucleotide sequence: TGTGCCGCCAAACTTACTTGGGCTAGCGGGGCCTACGAGCAGTACTTC. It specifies CAAKLTWASGAYEQYF.

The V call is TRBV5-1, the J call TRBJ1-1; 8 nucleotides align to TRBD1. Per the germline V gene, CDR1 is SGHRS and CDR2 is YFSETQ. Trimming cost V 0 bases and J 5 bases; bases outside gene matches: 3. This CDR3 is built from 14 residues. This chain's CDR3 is CASSLGTGFTEAFF. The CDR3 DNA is TGCGCCAGCAGCTTGGGGACAGGGTTTACTGAAGCTTTCTTT.

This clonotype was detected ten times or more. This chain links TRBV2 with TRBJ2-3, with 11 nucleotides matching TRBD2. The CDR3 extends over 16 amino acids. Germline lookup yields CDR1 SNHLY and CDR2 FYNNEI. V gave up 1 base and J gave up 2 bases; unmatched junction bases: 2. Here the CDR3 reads CASSEGLAGITDTQYF. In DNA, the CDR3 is TGTGCCAGCAGTGAAGGACTAGCGGGGATCACAGATACGCAGTATTTT.

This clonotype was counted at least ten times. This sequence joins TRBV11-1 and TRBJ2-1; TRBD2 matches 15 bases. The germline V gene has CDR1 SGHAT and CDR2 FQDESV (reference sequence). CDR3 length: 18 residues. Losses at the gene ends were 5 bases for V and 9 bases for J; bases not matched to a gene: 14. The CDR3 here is CASSRLGLAGGALTEQFF. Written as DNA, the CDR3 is TGTGCCAGCAGCCGTCTGGGACTAGCGGGAGGCGCCTTAACTGAGCAGTTCTTC. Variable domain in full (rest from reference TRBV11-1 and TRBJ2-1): EAEVAQSPRYKITEKSQAVAFWCDPISGHATLYWYRQILGQGPELLVQFQDESVVDDSQLPKDRFSAERLKGVDSTLKIQPAELGDSAMYLCASSRLGLAGGALTEQFFGPGTRLTVL.

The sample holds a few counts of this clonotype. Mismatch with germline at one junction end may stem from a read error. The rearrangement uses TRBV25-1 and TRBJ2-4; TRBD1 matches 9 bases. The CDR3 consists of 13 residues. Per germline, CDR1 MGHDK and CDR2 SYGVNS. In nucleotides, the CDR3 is TGTGCCAGCAGTGAATCCGGGACAGGGAAACTTGGCTTC. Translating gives CASSESGTGKLGF.

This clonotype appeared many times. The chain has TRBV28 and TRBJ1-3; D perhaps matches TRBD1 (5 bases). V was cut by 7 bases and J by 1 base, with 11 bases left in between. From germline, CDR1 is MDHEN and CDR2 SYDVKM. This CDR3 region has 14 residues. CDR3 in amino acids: CASMVPGSGNTIYF. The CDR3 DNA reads TGTGCCAGCATGGTCCCAGGGTCTGGAAACACCATATATTTT.

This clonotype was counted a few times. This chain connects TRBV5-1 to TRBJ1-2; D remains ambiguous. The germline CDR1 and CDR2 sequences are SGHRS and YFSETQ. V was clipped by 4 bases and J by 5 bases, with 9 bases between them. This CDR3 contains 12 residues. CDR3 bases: TGCGCCAGCAGCCCCGGGCAGTATGGCTACACCTTC. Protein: CASSPGQYGYTF.

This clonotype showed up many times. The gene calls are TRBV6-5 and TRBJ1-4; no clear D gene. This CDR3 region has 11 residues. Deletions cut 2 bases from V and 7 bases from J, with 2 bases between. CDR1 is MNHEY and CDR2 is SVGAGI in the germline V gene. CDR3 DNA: TGTGCCAGCAGTTACGGTGAAAAACTGTTTTTT. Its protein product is CASSYGEKLFF.

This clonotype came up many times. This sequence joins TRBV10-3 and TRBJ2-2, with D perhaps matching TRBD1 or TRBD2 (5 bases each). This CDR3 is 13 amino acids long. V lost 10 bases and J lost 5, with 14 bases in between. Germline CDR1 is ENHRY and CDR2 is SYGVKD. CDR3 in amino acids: CATTRELTGELFF. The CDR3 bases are TGTGCCACAACCAGGGAGTTGACCGGGGAGCTGTTTTTT.

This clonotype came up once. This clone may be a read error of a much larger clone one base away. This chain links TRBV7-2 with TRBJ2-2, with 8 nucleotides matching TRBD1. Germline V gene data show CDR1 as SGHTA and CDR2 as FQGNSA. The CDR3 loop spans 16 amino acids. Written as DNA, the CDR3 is TGTGCCAGCAGCCTTTGGGACAGGAGGAACACCGGGGAGCTGGTTTTT. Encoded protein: CASSLWDRRNTGELVF.

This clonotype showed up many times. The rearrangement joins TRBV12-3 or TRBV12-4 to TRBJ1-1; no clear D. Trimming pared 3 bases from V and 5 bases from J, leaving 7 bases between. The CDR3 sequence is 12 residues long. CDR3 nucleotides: TGTGCCAGCAGTTTGGTACAGACTGAAGCTTTCTTT. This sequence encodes CASSLVQTEAFF.

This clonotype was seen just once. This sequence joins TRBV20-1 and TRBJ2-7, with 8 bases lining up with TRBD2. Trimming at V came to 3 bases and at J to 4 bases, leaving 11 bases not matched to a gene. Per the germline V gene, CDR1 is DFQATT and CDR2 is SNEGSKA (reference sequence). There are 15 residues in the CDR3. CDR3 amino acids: CSASAHAGGTYEQYF. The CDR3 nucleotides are TGCAGTGCTAGTGCTCACGCGGGAGGAACATACGAGCAGTACTTC.

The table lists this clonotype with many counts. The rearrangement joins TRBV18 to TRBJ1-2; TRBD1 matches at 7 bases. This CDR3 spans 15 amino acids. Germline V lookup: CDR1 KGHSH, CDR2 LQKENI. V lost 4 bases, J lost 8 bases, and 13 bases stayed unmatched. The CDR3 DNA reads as TGTGCCAGCTCACTGGACAGGCGATCGCACGGGGGCTACACCTTC. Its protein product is CASSLDRRSHGGYTF.

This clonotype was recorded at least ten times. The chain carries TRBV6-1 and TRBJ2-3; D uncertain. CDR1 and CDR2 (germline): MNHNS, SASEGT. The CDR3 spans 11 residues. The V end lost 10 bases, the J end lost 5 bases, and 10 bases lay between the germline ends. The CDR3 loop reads CAISSGDTQYF. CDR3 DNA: TGTGCCATTTCAAGTGGAGATACGCAGTATTTT.

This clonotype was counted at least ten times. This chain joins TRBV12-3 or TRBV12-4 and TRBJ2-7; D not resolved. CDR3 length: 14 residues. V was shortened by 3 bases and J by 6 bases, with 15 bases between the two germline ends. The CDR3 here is CASSLSVWASEQYF. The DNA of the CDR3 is TGTGCCAGCAGTTTGTCGGTCTGGGCAAGCGAGCAGTACTTC.

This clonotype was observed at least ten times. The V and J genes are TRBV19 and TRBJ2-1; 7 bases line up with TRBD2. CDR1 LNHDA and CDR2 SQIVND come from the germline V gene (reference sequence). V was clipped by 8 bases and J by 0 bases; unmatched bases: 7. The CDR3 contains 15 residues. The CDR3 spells CASRRGGSSYNEQFF. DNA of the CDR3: TGTGCCAGTCGGCGGGGCGGGAGCTCCTACAATGAGCAGTTCTTC.

The CDR3 DNA reads TGTGCCAGCAGTTTAGCAGGGCCCAACGAGCAGTACTTC. Residues: CASSLAGPNEQYF. This chain links TRBV28 with TRBJ2-7; D may be TRBD1 (5 bases). The germline V gene encodes CDR1 MDHEN and CDR2 SYDVKM. This CDR3 has 13 amino acids. Trimming took off 2 bases at V and 5 bases at J, with 10 bases between the two ends.

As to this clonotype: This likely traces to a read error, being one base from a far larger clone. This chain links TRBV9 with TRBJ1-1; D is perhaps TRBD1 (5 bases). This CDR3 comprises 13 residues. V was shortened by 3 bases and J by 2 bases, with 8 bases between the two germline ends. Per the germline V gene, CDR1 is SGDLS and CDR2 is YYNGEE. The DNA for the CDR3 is TGTGCCAGCAGCGGACAGCAAAACACTGAAGCTTTCTTT. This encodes CASSGQQNTEAFF.

CDR3 amino acids: CASRGGDSNQPQHF. The CDR3 DNA is TGTGCCAGCAGGGGAGGAGACAGCAATCAGCCCCAGCATTTT. This chain links TRBV25-1 with TRBJ1-5; D gene ambiguous. The CDR3 runs to 14 residues. Looked up from germline, CDR1 is MGHDK and CDR2 is SYGVNS. V lost 6 bases and J lost 1, with 10 bases in between.